This TCR beta chain was identified in a study of blood T cell repertoires in COVID-19. For the study at large: T cells, B-cell-depleted T cells, or PBMCs provided the cDNA or gDNA that served as material.

Sequencing used immunoSEQ multiplex PCR; TCRdb keeps in-frame clones, though not all of them. The data show fewer than 55,000 clones, 70% to 90% seen once. Trimming stripped 5 bases from V and 0 bases from J, with 8 bases between. CDR3 length equals 15 residues. CDR1 and CDR2 from the germline V gene are SGHAT and FQNNGV. The chain couples TRBV11-2 to TRBJ2-6; TRBD1 might be the D (6 bases). The sequenced sample consisted of peripheral blood. This clonotype originated in a man aged 50-59 years with active COVID-19. The CDR3 loop reads CASSHRVSGANVLTF. In DNA, the CDR3 is TGTGCCAGCAGCCACAGGGTCTCTGGGGCCAACGTCCTGACTTTC.